The TCR beta chain described here comes from a study of cytomegalovirus exposure and HLA in healthy donors. Generated by immunoSEQ multiplex PCR, the TCRdb table keeps only in-frame clones and is missing some. The data contain over 70,000 clones, 70% to 90% of them singletons. Looked up from germline, CDR1 is LNHDA and CDR2 is SQIVND (reference sequence). The CDR3 has 11 residues. Trimming removed 6 bases at V and 10 bases at J, with 9 bases between. The sequenced material came from PBMCs. This sequence joins TRBV19 and TRBJ1-4, with D perhaps TRBD1 (6 bases). The sequence came from a woman aged 18-29 years in good health and CMV-seropositive. DNA of the CDR3: TGTGCCAGTAGGACAGGTCGAAAACTGTTTTTT. Residues: CASRTGRKLFF.